The entry below gives a single T cell receptor beta chain sequence along with its context. CDR3 size: 13 residues. Germline CDR1 is LNHDA and CDR2 is SQIVND (reference sequence). V was cut by 4 bases and J by 4 bases, with 9 bases left in between. Patients chosen for sequencing had shown CD8+CD57+ cell expansion by flow cytometry. The sample originates from a study of CD8+CD57+ T cells in acquired aplastic anemia. It was genomic DNA that served as the template for profiling TCR beta VDJ and CDR3. MiXCR, run by TCRdb on the reads, gives a single entry per CDR3 protein. The sample lists some 160,000 distinct CDR3 sequences; 40% to 55% were seen once.

The rearrangement uses TRBV19 and TRBJ2-3; tentative D call: TRBD2 (5 bases). The sample consisted of sorted CD4+, CD8+, or CD8+CD57+ T cells (not recorded which) from PBMCs. This clonotype was sampled from a human donor with aplastic anemia. CDR3 sequence (DNA): TGTGCCAGTAGTACGGGAAGGTCAGATACGCAGTATTTT. The encoded protein is CASSTGRSDTQYF.